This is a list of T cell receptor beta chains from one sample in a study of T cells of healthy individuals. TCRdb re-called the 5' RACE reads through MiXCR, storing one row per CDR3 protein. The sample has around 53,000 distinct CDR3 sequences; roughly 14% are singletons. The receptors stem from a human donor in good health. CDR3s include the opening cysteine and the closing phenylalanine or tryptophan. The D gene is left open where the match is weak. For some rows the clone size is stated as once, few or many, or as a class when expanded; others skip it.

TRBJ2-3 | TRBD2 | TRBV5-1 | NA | CASSSSSGGAYGTDTQYF | TGCGCCAGCAGCTCCAGTAGCGGGGGGGCCTATGGCACAGATACGCAGTATTTT
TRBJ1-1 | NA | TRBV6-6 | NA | CASSYDDLHTEAFF | TGTGCCAGCAGTTACGATGACCTACACACTGAAGCTTTCTTT
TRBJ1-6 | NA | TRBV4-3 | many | CASSQDLTSPLHF | TGCGCCAGCAGCCAAGATTTAACCTCACCCCTCCACTTT
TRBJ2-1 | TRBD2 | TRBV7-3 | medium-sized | CASSRSSGGANYNEQFF | TGTGCCAGCAGTCGGTCTAGCGGGGGGGCCAACTACAATGAGCAGTTCTTC
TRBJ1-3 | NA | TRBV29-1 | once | CSVVGNTIYF | TGCAGCGTTGTAGGAAACACCATATATTTT
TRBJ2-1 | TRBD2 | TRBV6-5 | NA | CASSRGLAGGNEQFF | TGTGCCAGCAGTCGGGGACTAGCGGGCGGGAATGAGCAGTTCTTC
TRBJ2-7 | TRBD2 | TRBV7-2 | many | CASSSLAEPTYEQYF | TGTGCCAGCAGCTCCCTAGCGGAACCAACCTACGAGCAGTACTTC
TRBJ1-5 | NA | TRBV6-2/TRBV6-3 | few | CASSYGQNNQPQHF | TGTGCCAGCAGTTACGGACAAAACAATCAGCCCCAGCATTTT
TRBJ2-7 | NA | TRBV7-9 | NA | CASSLGSGDEQYF | TGTGCCAGCAGCTTAGGTTCTGGGGACGAGCAGTACTTC
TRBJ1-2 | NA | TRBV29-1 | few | CSVEDAGLDYTF | TGCAGCGTTGAAGACGCGGGTTTGGACTACACCTTC
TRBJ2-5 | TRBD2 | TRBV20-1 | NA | CSGGQREGNGETQYF | TGCAGTGGGGGACAGCGGGAGGGGAATGGAGAGACCCAGTACTTC
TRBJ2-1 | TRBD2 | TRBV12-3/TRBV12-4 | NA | CASRGLAGVNNEQFF | TGTGCCAGCAGGGGACTAGCGGGAGTGAATAATGAGCAGTTCTTC
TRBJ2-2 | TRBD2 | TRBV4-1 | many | CASSLSWTSGNTGELFF | TGCGCCAGCAGCCTATCCTGGACTAGCGGTAACACCGGGGAGCTGTTTTTT
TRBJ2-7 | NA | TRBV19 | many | CASSTGDGYEQYF | TGTGCCAGTAGTACGGGGGACGGCTACGAGCAGTACTTC
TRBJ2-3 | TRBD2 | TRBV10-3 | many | CAIKERETDTQYF | TGTGCCATCAAGGAGCGGGAGACAGATACGCAGTATTTT
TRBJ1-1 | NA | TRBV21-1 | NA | CASSDWTGLNTEAFF | TGTGCCAGCAGCGACTGGACAGGGTTAAACACTGAAGCTTTCTTT
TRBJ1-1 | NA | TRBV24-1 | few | CATSETGGGTEAFF | TGTGCCACCAGTGAGACGGGTGGGGGCACTGAAGCTTTCTTT
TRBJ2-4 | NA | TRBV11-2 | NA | CASSLGDSLAKNIQYF | TGTGCCAGCAGCTTAGGGGACTCGTTAGCCAAAAACATTCAGTACTTC
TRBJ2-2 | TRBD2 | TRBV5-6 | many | CASSSRTSGGAGELFF | TGTGCCAGCAGCTCGCGGACTAGCGGGGGGGCCGGGGAGCTGTTTTTT
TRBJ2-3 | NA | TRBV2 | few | CASNRGGGADTQYF | TGTGCCAGCAATAGAGGAGGGGGGGCAGATACGCAGTATTTT
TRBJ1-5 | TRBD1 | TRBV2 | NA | CASTLTGGQGQPQHF | TGTGCCAGCACCCTGACAGGGGGCCAGGGACAGCCCCAGCATTTT
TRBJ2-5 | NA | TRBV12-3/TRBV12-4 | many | CASSPSGGRKETQYF | TGTGCCAGCAGCCCCTCCGGCGGGCGGAAGGAGACCCAGTACTTC